This entry describes one T cell receptor beta chain. CDR1 and CDR2 (germline): SGHTA, FQGNSA. V lost 5 bases to trimming and J lost 4 bases; unmatched junction nucleotides: 8. CDR3 size: 15 residues. The data belong to a study of technical replicates of blood from a handful of donors. Sequenced by immunoSEQ multiplex PCR; TCRdb stores in-frame clones only, minus some. Here the sample spans over 75,000 clones, nearly 98% being singletons. The chain uses TRBV7-2 and TRBJ2-7, with 10 bases identical to TRBD2. The sequenced sample was T cells isolated from PBMCs. This clonotype was obtained from a human donor in good health. CDR3 sequence (DNA): TGTGCCAGCAGCACGAGCGGGAGGGCCTCTTACGAGCAGTACTTC. Translated, it gives CASSTSGRASYEQYF.